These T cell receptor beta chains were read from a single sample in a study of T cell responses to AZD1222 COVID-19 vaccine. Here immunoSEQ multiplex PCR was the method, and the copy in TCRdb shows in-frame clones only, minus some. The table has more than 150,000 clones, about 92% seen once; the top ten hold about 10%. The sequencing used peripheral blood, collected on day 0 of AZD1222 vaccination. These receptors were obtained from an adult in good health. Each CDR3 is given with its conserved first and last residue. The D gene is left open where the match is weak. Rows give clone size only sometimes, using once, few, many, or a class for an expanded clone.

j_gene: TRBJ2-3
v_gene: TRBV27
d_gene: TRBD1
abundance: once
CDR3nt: TGTGCCAGCCGCCTACGGGACAGGGCTAGCACAGATACGCAGTATTTT
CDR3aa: CASRLRDRASTDTQYF

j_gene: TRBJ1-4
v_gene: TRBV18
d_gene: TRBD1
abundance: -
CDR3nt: TGTGCCAGCTCACGGACAGGGGATTTGGAAAAACTGTTTTTT
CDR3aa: CASSRTGDLEKLFF

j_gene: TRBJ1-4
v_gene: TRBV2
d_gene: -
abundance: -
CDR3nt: TGTGCCAGCAGTGGTGGGGGAGGGAAACTGTTTTTT
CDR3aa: CASSGGGGKLFF

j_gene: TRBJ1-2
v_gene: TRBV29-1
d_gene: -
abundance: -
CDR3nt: TGCAGCGTTGAAGATTTGGAGGGTCTCTATGGCTACACCTTC
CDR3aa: CSVEDLEGLYGYTF

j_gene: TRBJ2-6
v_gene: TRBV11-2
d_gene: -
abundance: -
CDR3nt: TGTGCCAGCAGCTTAGATACAGGGACCTACTCTGGGGCCAACGTCCTGACTTTC
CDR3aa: CASSLDTGTYSGANVLTF

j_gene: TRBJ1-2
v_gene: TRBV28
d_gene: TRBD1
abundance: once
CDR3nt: TGTGCCAGCACCCTCAGGGGGCGCGGTGGCTACACCTTC
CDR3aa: CASTLRGRGGYTF

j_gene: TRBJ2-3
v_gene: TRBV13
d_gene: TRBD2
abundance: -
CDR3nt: TGTGCCAGCAGCTTGGGAGCGGGAGGGGGGCCCACAGATACGCAGTATTTT
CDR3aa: CASSLGAGGGPTDTQYF

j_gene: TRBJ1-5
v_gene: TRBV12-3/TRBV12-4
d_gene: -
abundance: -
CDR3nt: TGTGCCAGCAGGGGTCCTGCGGGCCAGCCCCAGCATTTT
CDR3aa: CASRGPAGQPQHF

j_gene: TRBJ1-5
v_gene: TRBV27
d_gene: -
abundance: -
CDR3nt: TGTGCCAGCAGCCGGGGGGTCGATGAGGGTCAGCCCCAGCATTTT
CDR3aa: CASSRGVDEGQPQHF

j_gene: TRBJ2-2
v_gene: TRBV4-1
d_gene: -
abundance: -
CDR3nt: TGCGCCAGCAGCCAAGACTTCACTCCCGGGGAGCTGTTTTTT
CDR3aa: CASSQDFTPGELFF

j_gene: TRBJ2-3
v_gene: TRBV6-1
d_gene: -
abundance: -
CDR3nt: TGTGCCAGCAGTGAAGGGCCTATTAGTCATACGCAGTATTTT
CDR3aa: CASSEGPISHTQYF

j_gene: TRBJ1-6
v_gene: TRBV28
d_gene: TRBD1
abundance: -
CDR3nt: TGTGCCAGCAGCCCCGGGACAGGGTACCTTCCACCCCTCCACTTT
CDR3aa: CASSPGTGYLPPLHF

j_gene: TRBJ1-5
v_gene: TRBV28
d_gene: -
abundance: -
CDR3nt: TGTGCCAGCAGTTTCCTCGGACAGTATGGGCGCAATCAGCCCCAGCATTTT
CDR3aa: CASSFLGQYGRNQPQHF

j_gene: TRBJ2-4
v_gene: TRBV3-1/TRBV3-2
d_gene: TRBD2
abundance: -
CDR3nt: TGTGCCAGCAGCCTCCTCGGGGGGGACACCAAAAACATTCAGTACTTC
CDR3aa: CASSLLGGDTKNIQYF

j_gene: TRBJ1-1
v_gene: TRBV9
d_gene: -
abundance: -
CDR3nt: TGTGCCAGCACTGGGGGAATGATGAACACTGAAGCTTTCTTT
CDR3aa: CASTGGMMNTEAFF

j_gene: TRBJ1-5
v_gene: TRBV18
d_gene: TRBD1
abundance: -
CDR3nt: TGTGCCAGCTCACCCGGACAGGGAGGTGGCAATCAGCCCCAGCATTTT
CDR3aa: CASSPGQGGGNQPQHF

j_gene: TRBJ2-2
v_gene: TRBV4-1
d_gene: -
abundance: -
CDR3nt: TGCGCCAGCAGCTCCGGGACGGGGGTCACCGGGGAGCTGTTTTTT
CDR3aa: CASSSGTGVTGELFF

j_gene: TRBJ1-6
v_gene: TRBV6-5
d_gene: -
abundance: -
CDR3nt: TGTGCCAGCAGTTCGACAGGTTTCGTTTCACCCCTCCACTTT
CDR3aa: CASSSTGFVSPLHF

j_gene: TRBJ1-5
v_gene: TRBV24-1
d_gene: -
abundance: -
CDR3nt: TGTGCCACCGGGACCCTTAGCAATCAGCCCCAGCATTTT
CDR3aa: CATGTLSNQPQHF

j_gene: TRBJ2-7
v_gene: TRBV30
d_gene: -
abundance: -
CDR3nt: TGTGCCTGGAGTAAGTCCAGGGTAGAGCAGTACTTC
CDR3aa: CAWSKSRVEQYF

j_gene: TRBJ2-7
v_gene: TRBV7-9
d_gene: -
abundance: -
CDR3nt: TGTGCCAGCAGCTTCGAAGTCTCCGACGAGCAGTACTTC
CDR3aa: CASSFEVSDEQYF

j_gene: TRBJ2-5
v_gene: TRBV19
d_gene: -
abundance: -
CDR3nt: TGTGCCAGTAGACAGTCAGGAGAGACCCAGTACTTC
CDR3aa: CASRQSGETQYF

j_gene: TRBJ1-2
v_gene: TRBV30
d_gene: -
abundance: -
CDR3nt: TGTGCCTGGGGCCCTCGGATCTATGGCTACACCTTC
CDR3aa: CAWGPRIYGYTF

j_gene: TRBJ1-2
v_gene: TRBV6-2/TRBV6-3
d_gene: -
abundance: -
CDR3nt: TGTGCCAGCAGTAGGAATGATAACTATGGCTACACCTTC
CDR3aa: CASSRNDNYGYTF

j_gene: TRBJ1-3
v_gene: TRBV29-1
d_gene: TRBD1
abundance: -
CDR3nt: TGCAGCGTCCTCGGACAGGGCACTGGAAACACCATATATTTT
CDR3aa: CSVLGQGTGNTIYF

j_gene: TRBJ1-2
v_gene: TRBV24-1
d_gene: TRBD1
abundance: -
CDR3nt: TGTGCCACCAGTGACCTCAAGACAGGGGGTAACTATGGCTACACCTTC
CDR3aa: CATSDLKTGGNYGYTF

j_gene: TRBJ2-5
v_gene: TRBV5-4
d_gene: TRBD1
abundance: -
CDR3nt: TGTGCCAGCAGTTCAAACAGGGGGCGCGGCGAGACCCAGTACTTC
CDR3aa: CASSSNRGRGETQYF

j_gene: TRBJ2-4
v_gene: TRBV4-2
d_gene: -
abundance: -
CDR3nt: TGTGCCAGCAGCCAAGATAGGGGGGGAGTTGTGAACATTCAGTACTTC
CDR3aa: CASSQDRGGVVNIQYF

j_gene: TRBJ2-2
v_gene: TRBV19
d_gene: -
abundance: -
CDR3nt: TGTGGCAGTAGTATGACTACAGGTCTTTCGGGGGAGCTGTTTTTT
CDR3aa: CGSSMTTGLSGELFF

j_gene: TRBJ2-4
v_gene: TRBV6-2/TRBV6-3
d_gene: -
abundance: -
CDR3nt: TGTGCCAGCAGTTACTCGACCTTAGCCAAAAACATTCAGTACTTC
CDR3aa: CASSYSTLAKNIQYF

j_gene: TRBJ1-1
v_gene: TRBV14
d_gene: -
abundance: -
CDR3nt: TGTGCCAGCAGCCTCACAGGGAACACTGAAGCTTTCTTT
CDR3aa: CASSLTGNTEAFF